The 15 T cell receptor beta chains below were found in one sample sequenced in a study of T-cell memory formation after mild COVID-19. MiXCR, applied by TCRdb to the 5' RACE reads, yields one record per CDR3 protein. The sample includes about 200,000 distinct CDR3 sequences, about a sixth seen only once; the top ten take 2.4%. Sequencing used PBMCs or a T cell subset sorted from them (not recorded which). Receptors were obtained from an adult woman who had mild COVID-19 (a few samples of this study predate the infection). Cell type and time point are not known.

The chain couples TRBV5-1 to TRBJ2-1; no clear D. Trimming pared 0 bases from V and 2 bases from J, leaving 6 bases between. CDR3 length: 14 residues. Germline V gives CDR1 SGHRS, CDR2 YFSETQ. CDR3 nucleotide sequence: TGCGCCAGCAGCTTGGCTGACACCTACAATGAGCAGTTCTTC. Protein product: CASSLADTYNEQFF.

Only a few counts were recorded for this clonotype. This sequence joins TRBV4-2 and TRBJ1-2, with 7 bases aligning to TRBD1. J lost 6 bases, V lost 4 bases, and 14 bases had no gene match. The germline gives CDR1 LGHNA, CDR2 YNFKEQ. The CDR3 spans 16 residues. The CDR3 region is CASSRNLAGTVNGYTF. The CDR3 DNA sequence: TGTGCCAGCAGCCGCAACCTCGCAGGGACAGTTAATGGCTACACCTTC.

The chain uses TRBV5-5 and TRBJ2-5; 12 bases line up with TRBD2. With V trimmed by 2 bases and J by 4 bases, 9 bases remained unmatched. CDR3 length: 17 amino acids. In germline, CDR1 is SGHKS, CDR2 YYEKEE (reference sequence). The CDR3 DNA is TGTGCCAGCAGCTTACGACTAGCGGGAGTTGTGGTAGAGACCCAGTACTTC. It translates to CASSLRLAGVVVETQYF.

This clonotype occurred a few times. The V and J genes are TRBV10-3 and TRBJ2-5; D ambiguous. V dropped 0 bases and J dropped 4 bases, with 9 bases sitting between them. CDR1 ENHRY and CDR2 SYGVKD come from the germline V gene. The CDR3 is 14 residues long. CDR3 in amino acids: CAISESGPRETQYF. In DNA form, the CDR3 reads TGTGCCATCAGTGAGTCAGGGCCGAGAGAGACCCAGTACTTC.

This chain joins TRBV18 and TRBJ1-5, with a tentative D call TRBD1 (5 bases). CDR3 length: 14 amino acids. V lost 2 bases, J lost 1 base, and 6 bases lay in between. Germline V gene sequence: CDR1 KGHSH, CDR2 LQKENI. The CDR3 coding sequence is TGTGCCAGCTCACCAGGACACAGCAATCAGCCCCAGCATTTT. It translates to CASSPGHSNQPQHF.

The genes are TRBV7-9 and TRBJ2-5, with TRBD1 matching 9 bases. In germline, CDR1 is SEHNR, CDR2 FQNEAQ (reference sequence). This CDR3 has 15 amino acids. The V and J ends lost 3 bases and 5 bases, in that order; junction bases with no gene match: 7. The CDR3 coding sequence is TGTGCCAGCAGCTTCACGACGGGACAGGGCGAGACCCAGTACTTC. Translated: CASSFTTGQGETQYF. The variable domain in full, completed from reference TRBV7-9 and TRBJ2-5, reads DTGVSQNPRHKITKRGQNVTFRCDPISEHNRLYWYRQTLGQGPEFLTYFQNEAQLEKSRLLSDRFSAERPKGSFSTLEIQRTEQGDSAMYLCASSFTTGQGETQYFGPGTRLLVL.

This clonotype was detected ten times or more. The rearrangement uses TRBV4-2 and TRBJ2-3; a possible D gene is TRBD2 (6 bases). This CDR3 is 16 amino acids long. Germline V gene data show CDR1 as LGHNA and CDR2 as YNFKEQ. V shed 3 bases and J shed 3 bases, with 16 bases lying between them. For the CDR3, the DNA is TGTGCCAGCAGCCAGGCTGGAACTAGCTTTACAGATACGCAGTATTTT. Residues: CASSQAGTSFTDTQYF.

The rearrangement links TRBV7-9 to TRBJ1-3, with TRBD1 matching over 7 bases. This CDR3 is built from 17 residues. From germline, CDR1 is SEHNR and CDR2 FQNEAQ (reference sequence). Trimming cost V 3 bases and J 0 bases; bases outside gene matches: 8. The CDR3: CASSLEQGWSSGNTIYF. CDR3 coding DNA: TGTGCCAGCAGCTTGGAACAGGGGTGGAGCTCTGGAAACACCATATATTTT.

This clonotype was detected only a few times. The chain joins TRBV3-1 to TRBJ2-1; D ambiguous. The CDR3 has 13 amino acids. The V end was cut by 4 bases, the J end by 0 bases, with 4 bases between. The germline V gene encodes CDR1 LGHDT and CDR2 YNNKEL (reference sequence). The chain's CDR3 is CASSRGSYNEQFF. The DNA for the CDR3 is TGTGCCAGCAGCCGTGGCTCCTACAATGAGCAGTTCTTC.

The J gene is TRBJ2-2, the V gene TRBV9, with TRBD2 as a possible D gene (5 bases). Germline assignment: CDR1 SGDLS and CDR2 YYNGEE. The length of the CDR3 is 16 residues. The V gene lost 4 bases and the J gene lost 0 bases, with 13 bases spanning the gap. The CDR3 reads CASSPRTAANTGELFF. In DNA, the CDR3 is TGTGCCAGCAGCCCTAGGACTGCCGCGAACACCGGGGAGCTGTTTTTT. Looking up the rest from reference TRBV9 and TRBJ2-2 gives the full variable domain: DSGVTQTPKHLITATGQRVTLRCSPRSGDLSVYWYQQSLDQGLQFLIQYYNGEERAKGNILERFSAQQFPDLHSELNLSSLELGDSALYFCASSPRTAANTGELFFGEGSRLTVL.

This clonotype was observed a few times. The rearrangement uses TRBV5-1 and TRBJ2-7; TRBD2 aligns across 7 bases. The germline CDR1 and CDR2 sequences are SGHRS and YFSETQ. Trimming took 4 bases from V and 2 from J; bases not matched to a gene: 6. The CDR3 spans 14 residues. Here the CDR3 reads CASSRGRETYEQYF. CDR3 DNA sequence: TGCGCCAGCAGCCGCGGGCGGGAGACCTACGAGCAGTACTTC.

The gene calls are TRBV5-1 and TRBJ2-1; weak D call: TRBD1 (6 bases). CDR3 length: 12 residues. From germline, CDR1 is SGHRS and CDR2 YFSETQ. V dropped 3 bases and J dropped 7 bases, with 8 bases sitting between them. DNA for the CDR3: TGCGCCAGCAGCTGGGGGCGAAATGAGCAGTTCTTC. This translates into CASSWGRNEQFF.

This clonotype was counted only a few times. The genes are TRBV20-1 and TRBJ2-7, with D unclear. Trimming took 7 bases from V and 2 from J, leaving 18 bases between them. CDR1 is DFQATT, CDR2 SNEGSKA, per germline (reference sequence). The CDR3 consists of 14 residues. The CDR3 sequence is CSVVSSSVAYEQYF. DNA for the CDR3: TGCAGTGTTGTGTCGTCCTCAGTCGCCTACGAGCAGTACTTC.

CDR3 sequence reads: CAWSIRRADTQYF. The CDR3 coding sequence is TGTGCCTGGAGCATAAGGAGGGCAGATACGCAGTATTTT. This chain uses TRBV30 with TRBJ2-3; tentative D call: TRBD2 (6 bases). The V gene's germline CDR1 is GTSNPN and CDR2 SVGIG (reference sequence). Trimming stripped 3 bases from V and 4 bases from J, with 11 bases between. The CDR3 contains 13 residues.

The chain uses TRBV29-1 and TRBJ1-1; the D gene is possibly TRBD1 (6 bases). CDR1 SQVTM and CDR2 ANQGSEA come from the germline V gene. This CDR3 region has 13 residues. Deletions cut 6 bases from V and 4 bases from J, with 15 bases between. The CDR3 spells CSVRYTGSTEAFF. The CDR3 DNA follows: TGCAGCGTCCGCTACACAGGGAGCACTGAAGCTTTCTTT.